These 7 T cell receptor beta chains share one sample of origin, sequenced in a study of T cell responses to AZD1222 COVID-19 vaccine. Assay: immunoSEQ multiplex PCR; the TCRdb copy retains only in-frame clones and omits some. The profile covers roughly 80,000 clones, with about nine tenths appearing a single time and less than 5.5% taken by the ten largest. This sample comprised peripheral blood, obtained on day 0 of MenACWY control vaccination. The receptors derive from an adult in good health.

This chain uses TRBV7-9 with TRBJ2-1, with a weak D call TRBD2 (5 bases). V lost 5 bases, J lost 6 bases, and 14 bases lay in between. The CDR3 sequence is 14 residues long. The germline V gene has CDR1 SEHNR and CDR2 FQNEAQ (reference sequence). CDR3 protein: CASSEEGLANEQFF. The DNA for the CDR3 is TGTGCCAGCAGCGAAGAAGGACTCGCCAATGAGCAGTTCTTC.

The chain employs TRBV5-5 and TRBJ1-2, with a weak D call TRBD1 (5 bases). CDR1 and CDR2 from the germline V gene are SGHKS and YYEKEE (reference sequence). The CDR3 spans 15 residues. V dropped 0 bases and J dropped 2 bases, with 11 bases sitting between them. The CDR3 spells CASSLEVGPNYGYTF. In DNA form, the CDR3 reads TGTGCCAGCAGCTTGGAGGTGGGACCCAACTATGGCTACACCTTC.

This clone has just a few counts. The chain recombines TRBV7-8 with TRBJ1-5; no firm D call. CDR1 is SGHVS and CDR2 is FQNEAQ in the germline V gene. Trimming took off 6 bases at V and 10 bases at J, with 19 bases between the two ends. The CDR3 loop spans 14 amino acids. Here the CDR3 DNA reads TGTGCCAGCAGAGCTGGGCGAGTGCGGGAACCCCAGCATTTT. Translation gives CASRAGRVREPQHF.

CDR3 sequence reads: CASNSKNEQFF. The CDR3 bases are TGCGCCAGCAACTCAAAAAATGAGCAGTTCTTC. The chain joins TRBV5-1 to TRBJ2-1; D is unclear. Trimming cost V 6 bases and J 7 bases, with 8 bases left between them. The CDR3 is 11 amino acids. The germline V gene has CDR1 SGHRS and CDR2 YFSETQ.

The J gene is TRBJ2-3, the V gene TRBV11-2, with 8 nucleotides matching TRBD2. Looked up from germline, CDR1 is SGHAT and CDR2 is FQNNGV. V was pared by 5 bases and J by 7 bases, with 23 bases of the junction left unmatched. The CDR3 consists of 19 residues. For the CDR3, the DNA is TGTGCCAGCAGCCTCTTGAGGGCCGGGACTAGGGGACCGTTATATACGCAGTATTTT. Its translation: CASSLLRAGTRGPLYTQYF.

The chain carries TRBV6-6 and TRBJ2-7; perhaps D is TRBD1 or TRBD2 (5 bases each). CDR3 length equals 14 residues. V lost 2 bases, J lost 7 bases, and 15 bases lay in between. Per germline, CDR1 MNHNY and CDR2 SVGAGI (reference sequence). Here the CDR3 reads CASSYNRGPEEQYF. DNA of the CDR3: TGTGCCAGCAGTTACAATAGGGGACCTGAGGAGCAGTACTTC.

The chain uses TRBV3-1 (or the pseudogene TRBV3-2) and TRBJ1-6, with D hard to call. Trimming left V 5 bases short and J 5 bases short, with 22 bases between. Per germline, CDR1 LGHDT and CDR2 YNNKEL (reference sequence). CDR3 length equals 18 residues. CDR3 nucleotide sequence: TGTGCCAGCAGCGGGGAGGCTCCCATCATACATCATAATTCACCCCTCCACTTT. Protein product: CASSGEAPIIHHNSPLHF.